The TCR beta chain described here comes from a study of a mutant IDH1 vaccine in newly diagnosed glioma. Across the whole study: Previous care, which was radiotherapy, temozolomide, or both, most often involved both.

Using immunoSEQ multiplex PCR, the repertoire was profiled, and TCRdb retains in-frame clones only, with some absent. The sample consists of 60,000 to 75,000 clones, around 83% of them appearing once. On this clone: Its specificity is not known.

The time point was: baseline, week 1 (first vaccination visit). Treatment here: pre-vaccination baseline after standard-of-care therapy. The CDR3 is made up of 16 amino acids. Germline V gene lookup returns CDR1 MGHRA and CDR2 YSYEKL. V lost 5 bases, J lost 1 base, and 7 bases stayed unmatched. Study-wide points: It was about 93% of patients that developed vaccine-induced immune responses.

This TCR came from a woman aged 18-29 years with glioma. Some clones in this sample may be carry-over from other donors' samples. The chain couples TRBV4-1 to TRBJ1-5; 8 nucleotides align to TRBD1. The sample was peripheral blood mononuclear cells (PBMCs), taken from a glioma patient treated with radiotherapy, temozolomide or both. The CDR3 nucleotides are TGCGCCAGCAGCGAGGACAGGGCACTCAGCAATCAGCCCCAGCATTTT. As protein: CASSEDRALSNQPQHF.